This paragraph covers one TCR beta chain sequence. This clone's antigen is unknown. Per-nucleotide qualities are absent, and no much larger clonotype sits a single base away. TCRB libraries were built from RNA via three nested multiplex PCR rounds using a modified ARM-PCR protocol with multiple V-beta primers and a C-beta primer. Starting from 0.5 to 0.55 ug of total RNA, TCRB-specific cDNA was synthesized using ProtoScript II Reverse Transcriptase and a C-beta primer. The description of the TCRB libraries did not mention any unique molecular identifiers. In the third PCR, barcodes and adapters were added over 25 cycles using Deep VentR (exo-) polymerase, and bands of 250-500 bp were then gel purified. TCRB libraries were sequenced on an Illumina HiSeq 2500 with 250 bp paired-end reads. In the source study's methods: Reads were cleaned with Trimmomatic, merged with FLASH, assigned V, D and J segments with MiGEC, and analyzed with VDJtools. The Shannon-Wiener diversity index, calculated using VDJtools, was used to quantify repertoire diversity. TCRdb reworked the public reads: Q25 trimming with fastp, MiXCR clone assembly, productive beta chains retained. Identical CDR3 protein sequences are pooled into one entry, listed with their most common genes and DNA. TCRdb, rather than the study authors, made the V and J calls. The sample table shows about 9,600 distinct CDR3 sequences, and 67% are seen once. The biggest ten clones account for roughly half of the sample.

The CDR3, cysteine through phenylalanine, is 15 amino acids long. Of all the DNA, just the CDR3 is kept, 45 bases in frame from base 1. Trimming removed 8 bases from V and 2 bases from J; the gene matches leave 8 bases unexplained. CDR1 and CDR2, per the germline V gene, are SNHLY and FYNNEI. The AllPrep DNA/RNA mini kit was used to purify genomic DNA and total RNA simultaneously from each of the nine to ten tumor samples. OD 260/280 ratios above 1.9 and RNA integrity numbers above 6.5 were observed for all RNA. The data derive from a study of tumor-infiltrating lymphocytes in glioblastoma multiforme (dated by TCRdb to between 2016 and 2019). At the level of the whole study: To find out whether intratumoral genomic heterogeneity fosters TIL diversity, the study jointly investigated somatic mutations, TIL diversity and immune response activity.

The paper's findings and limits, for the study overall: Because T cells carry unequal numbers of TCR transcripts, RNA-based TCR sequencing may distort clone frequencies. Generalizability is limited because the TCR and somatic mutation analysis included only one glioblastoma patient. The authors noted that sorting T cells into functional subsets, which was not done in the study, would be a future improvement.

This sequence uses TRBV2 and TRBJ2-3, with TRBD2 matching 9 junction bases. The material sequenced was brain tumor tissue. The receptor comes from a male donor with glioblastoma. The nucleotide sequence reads TGTGCCAGCGGAACTAGCGGGTTATCCACAGATACGCAGTATTTT. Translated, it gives CASGTSGLSTDTQYF.